A selection of T cell receptor beta chains follows, all from one sample in a study of Graves' ophthalmopathy and Graves' hyperthyroidism. TCRdb processed the multiplex PCR reads anew with MiXCR; each CDR3 protein has one entry. The table shows around 1,200,000 distinct CDR3 sequences, with approximately 35% occurring only once. The sequenced sample consisted of peripheral blood or thyroid tissue (not recorded which). The receptors come from an adult man with Graves' hyperthyroidism. CDR3s include the opening cysteine and the closing phenylalanine or tryptophan. The D gene is left open where the match is weak. The listing skips clone size in some rows; elsewhere it reads once, few, many or a size class.

d_call	clone_size	v_call	j_call	cdr3_aa	cdr3_nt
-	many	TRBV20-1	TRBJ2-7	CSARDERLAPQQYF	TGCAGTGCTAGGGACGAGCGGCTAGCGCCCCAGCAGTACTTC
-	-	TRBV12-3/TRBV12-4	TRBJ1-1	CASIRDRAGSEAFF	TGTGCCAGCATCAGGGACCGGGCTGGGTCTGAAGCTTTCTTT
-	many	TRBV29-1	TRBJ2-2	CSVDFGAGELFF	-
-	-	TRBV10-3	TRBJ2-5	CAISEGDRQETQYF	TGTGCCATCAGTGAGGGCGACAGACAAGAGACCCAGTACTTC
-	many	TRBV7-9	TRBJ2-7	CASSLGGDEQYF	TGTGCCAGCAGCTTAGGAGGGGACGAGCAGTACTTC
-	-	TRBV10-2	TRBJ2-7	CTSSGGWSGHSYEQYF	TGCACCAGCAGTGGGGGTTGGTCGGGACACTCCTACGAGCAGTACTTC
-	few	TRBV7-9	TRBJ2-5	CASSRDRWAQETQYF	TGTGCCAGCAGCCGGGATCGGTGGGCCCAAGAGACCCAGTACTTC
TRBD1	-	TRBV5-1	TRBJ2-5	CASSGNRGETQYF	TGCGCCAGCAGCGGGAACAGGGGGGAGACCCAGTACTTC
-	-	TRBV7-2	TRBJ2-7	CVSSQGQNYEQYF	TGTGTCAGCAGCCAAGGACAGAACTACGAGCAGTACTTC
TRBD2	few	TRBV2	TRBJ2-3	CASSDRLAGGTDTQYF	TGTGCCAGCAGTGATCGGCTAGCGGGAGGGACAGATACGCAGTATTTT
-	many	TRBV20-1	TRBJ1-2	CSASLVLQGTDGYTF	TGCAGTGCTAGCCTTGTACTACAGGGCACGGATGGCTACACCTTC
-	many	TRBV11-2	TRBJ1-5	CASSPGAPASNQPQHF	TGTGCCAGCAGCCCGGGGGCCCCAGCAAGCAATCAGCCCCAGCATTTT
-	-	TRBV5-1	TRBJ1-1	CASSLAGTGRKAFF	TGCGCCAGCAGCTTGGCCGGGACCGGAAGGAAGGCTTTCTTT